A single sample is the source of the 16 T cell receptor beta chains below, sequenced in a study of post-analysis software for immune sequencing data. Built from TCR beta cDNA, the libraries had unique molecular identifiers in them. Each CDR3 protein is one row after TCRdb ran MiXCR on the PCR reads. The sample gives roughly 650,000 distinct CDR3 sequences, over 45% of which show up once; over 9% is in the top ten. Their antigens are not known. Overall study results and limits: Roughly five TRBV segments, including TRBV5-6, TRBV5-1 and TRBV20-1, were more frequent in patients than controls.

Sequenced material: blood. The source is a girl aged 2 to 10 with multiple sclerosis.

This clonotype appeared once. The chain employs TRBV11-2 and TRBJ2-7, with D hard to call. V lost 4 bases, J lost 0 bases, and 16 bases lay in between. Germline V gene data show CDR1 as SGHAT and CDR2 as FQNNGV. CDR3 length: 16 residues. CDR3 sequence: CASSSSNPASSYEQYF. In nucleotides, the CDR3 is TGTGCCAGCAGCTCCTCCAATCCGGCCAGCTCCTACGAGCAGTACTTC.

The chain combines TRBV5-1 with TRBJ2-7; D assignment may be TRBD1 or TRBD2 (5 bases each). Germline lookup yields CDR1 SGHRS and CDR2 YFSETQ. Trimming took 3 bases from V and 0 from J, leaving 19 bases between them. The CDR3 runs 17 residues. CDR3 residues: CASSWASGRGFSYEQYF. CDR3 coding DNA: TGCGCCAGCAGCTGGGCATCGGGACGGGGATTCTCCTACGAGCAGTACTTC.

The gene calls are TRBV6-2 or TRBV6-3 and TRBJ2-1; maybe TRBD1 (6 bases). With 6 bases removed from V and 10 bases from J, the gap between germline ends came to 19 bases. The CDR3 sequence is 14 residues long. Germline V CDR1 and CDR2: MNHEY, SVGEGT. CDR3 sequence reads: CASRTRQVRWEQFF. The CDR3 bases are TGTGCCAGCAGGACGAGACAGGTTCGTTGGGAGCAGTTCTTC.

The chain uses TRBV7-9 and TRBJ2-7, with D perhaps assigned TRBD1 or TRBD2 (11 bases each). Germline CDR1 and CDR2: SEHNR and FQNEAQ (reference sequence). The CDR3 consists of 18 residues. The V gene lost 5 bases and the J gene lost 2 bases, with 25 bases spanning the gap. CDR3 DNA: TGTGCCAGCAGCGCCGGGACAGGGGGACTAGCGGCCCCCTACGAGCAGTACTTC. This sequence encodes CASSAGTGGLAAPYEQYF.

V gene TRBV20-1 combines with J gene TRBJ2-4; D uncertain. The J call may be in error: the DNA end matches TRBJ2-7 better. Germline V gene data show CDR1 as DFQATT and CDR2 as SNEGSKA (reference sequence). The CDR3 is 13 amino acids. CDR3 coding DNA: TGCAGTGCTAGAGACCCCCAACTCTACGAGCAGTACTTC. Protein product: CSARDPQLYEQYF.

V usage is TRBV2 and J usage is TRBJ2-5; the match to TRBD1 covers 7 bases. Trimming cost V 5 bases and J 4 bases; bases outside gene matches: 4. CDR3 size: 13 residues. Germline V gene data show CDR1 as SNHLY and CDR2 as FYNNEI. The CDR3 is CASSWDSRETQYF. CDR3 in DNA: TGTGCCAGCAGTTGGGACAGCCGAGAGACCCAGTACTTC. The full variable domain, completed using reference TRBV2 and TRBJ2-5, is EPEVTQTPSHQVTQMGQEVILRCVPISNHLYFYWYRQILGQKVEFLVSFYNNEISEKSEIFDDQFSVERPDGSNFTLKIRSTKLEDSAMYFCASSWDSRETQYFGPGTRLLVL.

This chain links TRBV5-1 with TRBJ2-6; D call uncertain. The V gene lost 1 base and the J gene lost 6 bases, with 5 bases spanning the gap. In germline, CDR1 is SGHRS, CDR2 YFSETQ. CDR3 length equals 13 residues. This CDR3 reads CASSLSMANVLTF. The CDR3 DNA reads as TGCGCCAGCAGCTTGTCCATGGCCAACGTCCTGACTTTC.

The rearrangement joins TRBV3-1 to TRBJ2-7, with D hard to call. Trimming stripped 3 bases from V and 3 bases from J, with 3 bases between. The CDR3 loop spans 11 amino acids. Germline V gene data show CDR1 as LGHDT and CDR2 as YNNKEL (reference sequence). The CDR3 nucleotides are TGTGCCAGCAGCCACATCTACGAGCAGTACTTC. Residues: CASSHIYEQYF.

The genes are TRBV4-1 and TRBJ2-1; tentative D call: TRBD2 (6 bases). The CDR3 sequence is 16 residues long. V gave up 0 bases and J gave up 8 bases, with 17 bases separating them. Germline V gene sequence: CDR1 MGHRA, CDR2 YSYEKL. The CDR3: CASSQDLAGRLHEQFF. CDR3 DNA sequence: TGCGCCAGCAGCCAAGATTTGGCGGGACGGTTACATGAGCAGTTCTTC.

The chain recombines TRBV6-5 with TRBJ1-2; D uncertain. Trimming removed 2 bases from V and 3 bases from J, with 10 bases in between. The CDR3 sequence is 14 residues long. In germline, CDR1 is MNHEY, CDR2 SVGAGI. The chain's CDR3 is CASSYGGTDYGYTF. The CDR3 nucleotides are TGTGCCAGCAGTTACGGTGGAACCGACTATGGCTACACCTTC.

To note about this clonotype: Possible read error: a much larger clone is one base away. The gene calls are TRBV12-3 or TRBV12-4 and TRBJ2-5; 8 nucleotides line up with TRBD1. CDR3 size: 15 residues. CDR3 sequence: CASSRQGPNQETRYF. CDR3 sequence (DNA): TGTGCCAGCAGCCGACAGGGGCCGAACCAAGAGACCCGGTACTTC.

This chain links TRBV6-4 with TRBJ2-3; D not certain. CDR3 size: 13 residues. CDR1 is MRHNA, CDR2 SNTAGT, per germline. Trimming cost V 10 bases and J 0 bases, with 11 bases left between them. The CDR3 here is CATKRHSTDTQYF. The CDR3 DNA reads as TGTGCCACCAAACGGCACAGCACAGATACGCAGTATTTT.

This chain connects TRBV14 to TRBJ2-5; D is uncertain. Germline CDR1 and CDR2: SGHDN and FVKESK. With 1 base removed from V and 2 bases from J, the gap between germline ends came to 14 bases. The CDR3 has 16 residues. The CDR3 is CASSQVLGGPQETQYF. The CDR3 coding sequence is TGTGCCAGCAGCCAAGTTCTTGGTGGGCCACAAGAGACCCAGTACTTC.

This clonotype occurred once. The chain carries TRBV7-3 and TRBJ2-2; possibly TRBD1 for D (5 bases). V was clipped by 5 bases and J by 1 base, with 11 bases between them. The V gene's germline CDR1 is SGHTA and CDR2 FQGTGA. This CDR3 region has 15 residues. CDR3 DNA: TGTGCCAGCAGCGACGACAGCAGGAACACCGGGGAGCTGTTTTTT. This codes for CASSDDSRNTGELFF.

This clonotype has only a few counts. The chain carries TRBV29-1 and TRBJ2-5; tentatively, D is TRBD1 (6 bases). This CDR3 region has 15 residues. The germline gives CDR1 SQVTM, CDR2 ANQGSEA. Deletions cut 0 bases from V and 5 bases from J, with 16 bases between. The CDR3 protein is CSVEDETGIRETQYF. In DNA, the CDR3 is TGCAGCGTTGAAGATGAAACAGGGATCAGGGAGACCCAGTACTTC.

V and J are TRBV29-1 and TRBJ1-1; D is ambiguous. The CDR3 has 11 amino acids. Germline-derived CDR1 and CDR2 are SQVTM and ANQGSEA. Trimming left V 4 bases short and J 0 bases short, with 3 bases between. The CDR3 region is CSVAVNTEAFF. The CDR3 region has the DNA TGCAGCGTTGCAGTGAACACTGAAGCTTTCTTT.